The T cell receptor beta chain described here comes from a study of T cell changes during pregnancy in multiple sclerosis. Generated by immunoSEQ multiplex PCR, the TCRdb table keeps only in-frame clones and is missing some. The repertoire holds 40,000 to 55,000 clones, with approximately 90% as singletons. This TCR derives from a female donor with multiple sclerosis, enrolled in a pregnancy study. The source material was CD4+ T cells from peripheral blood mononuclear cells, sampled before pregnancy.

The DNA of the CDR3 is TGCGCCAGCAGCTTGGTAATAGCGTCGCTTACTAGCTCCTACAATGAGCAGTTCTTC. Translation gives CASSLVIASLTSSYNEQFF. This rearrangement joins TRBV5-1 to TRBJ2-1, with a weak D call TRBD2 (5 bases). With 0 bases removed from V and 0 bases from J, the gap between germline ends came to 19 bases. Germline V lookup: CDR1 SGHRS, CDR2 YFSETQ. The CDR3 totals 19 residues.